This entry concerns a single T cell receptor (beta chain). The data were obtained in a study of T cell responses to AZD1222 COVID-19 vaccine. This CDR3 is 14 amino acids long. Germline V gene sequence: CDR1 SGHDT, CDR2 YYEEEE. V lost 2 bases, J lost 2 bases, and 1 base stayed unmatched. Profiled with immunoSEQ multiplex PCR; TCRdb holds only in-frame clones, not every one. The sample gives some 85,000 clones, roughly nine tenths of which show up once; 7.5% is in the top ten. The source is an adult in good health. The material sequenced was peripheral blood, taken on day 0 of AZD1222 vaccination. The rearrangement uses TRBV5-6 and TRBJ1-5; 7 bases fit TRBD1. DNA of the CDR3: TGTGCCAGCAGCTTAGGGACAGGCAATCAGCCCCAGCATTTT. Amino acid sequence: CASSLGTGNQPQHF.